This T cell receptor (beta chain) was sequenced for a study of blood T cells in healthy people across ages. Germline V gene sequence: CDR1 SNHLY, CDR2 FYNNEI. V dropped 6 bases and J dropped 4; count of bases not matched to a gene: 5. The CDR3 extends over 14 amino acids. Using a J-beta primer mix together with a sample-barcoded 5' primer, a second PCR was run for about 6 to 12 cycles. TCRdb reprocessed the 5' RACE reads with MiXCR, giving one entry per CDR3 protein. Among around 870,000 distinct CDR3 sequences listed, more than 25% were seen once. The clonotype was recovered from a woman of 80 years or more in good health. The gene calls are TRBV2 and TRBJ2-1; TRBD1 matches at 8 bases. Sequencing was carried out using blood. The CDR3 DNA sequence: TGTGCCAGCAGGGACAGGGTAGCGTACAATGAGCAGTTCTTC. Translated: CASRDRVAYNEQFF. Full variable domain (outside the CDR3, taken from reference TRBV2 and TRBJ2-1): EPEVTQTPSHQVTQMGQEVILRCVPISNHLYFYWYRQILGQKVEFLVSFYNNEISEKSEIFDDQFSVERPDGSNFTLKIRSTKLEDSAMYFCASRDRVAYNEQFFGPGTRLTVL.